The present TCR beta chain was sequenced within a study of T cells after yellow fever vaccination. In the case of this clonotype: Its antigen is undetermined.

Each CDR3 protein gets one entry after TCRdb re-called the 5' RACE reads with MiXCR. The sample lists some 600,000 distinct CDR3 sequences; over 9% were seen once. Trimming left V 2 bases short and J 2 bases short, with 7 bases between. Looked up from germline, CDR1 is KGHSH and CDR2 is LQKENI. There are 15 residues in the CDR3. Regarding the study as a whole: Clonotypes shared by both compartments, CD4 and CD8, made up a small share.

The V gene is TRBV18, the J gene TRBJ1-6; D is uncertain. The clonotype originates from a man aged 30 to 39 who received the YFV17D yellow fever vaccine. Sequenced material: PBMCs, taken on the day of the yellow fever booster vaccination. The CDR3 spells CASSPGRTYNSPLHF. The DNA of the CDR3 is TGTGCCAGCTCACCAGGACGGACCTATAATTCACCCCTCCACTTT.